Listed below are T cell receptor beta chains from one sample, sequenced in a study of technical replicates of blood from several donors. The table came from immunoSEQ multiplex PCR; TCRdb's copy has only in-frame clones and leaves some out. The sample lists around 50,000 clones, about 95% occurring once. Sequenced material: T cells isolated from PBMCs. These receptors originate from a human donor in good health. Each CDR3 is given with its conserved first and last residue.

v_gene,len,j_gene,CDR3aa
TRBV6-5,16,TRBJ2-2,CASSYAPQAGTGELFF
TRBV9,14,TRBJ1-1,CASSVGQGNTEAFF
TRBV11-2,14,TRBJ2-1,CASNPGLATNEQFF
TRBV9,14,TRBJ2-2,CASNLAENTGELFF
TRBV6-5,14,TRBJ1-2,CASSYLGGASGYTF
TRBV18,17,TRBJ1-5,CASSPYGTKLSNQPQHF
TRBV28,14,TRBJ2-1,CASSLSLADNEQFF
TRBV6-5,13,TRBJ2-5,CASRRDLQETQYF
TRBV5-1,15,TRBJ2-1,CASGDASGVLNEQFF
TRBV7-8,15,TRBJ2-5,CASSLVGGTRETQYF
TRBV7-3,15,TRBJ2-2,CASSTGESSTGELFF
TRBV5-1,14,TRBJ1-1,CASSLAGWNTEAFF
TRBV11-2,17,TRBJ2-1,CASSKHSAGGSYNEQFF
TRBV5-4,15,TRBJ1-6,CASSDPDRGSSPLHF
TRBV6-5,13,TRBJ1-2,CASRSGTANGYTF
TRBV11-2,13,TRBJ2-3,CASVLTGTDTQYF
TRBV9,16,TRBJ2-7,CASSVSPRDSSYEQYF
TRBV10-1,13,TRBJ2-1,CASSEAGVGEQFF
TRBV28,14,TRBJ1-5,CASRRGGGNQPQHF
TRBV28,15,TRBJ2-3,CASSKGTGGADTQYF
TRBV18,13,TRBJ2-5,CASSPPFQETQYF
TRBV18,17,TRBJ2-7,CASSPPWYSDSSYEQYF
TRBV6-5,15,TRBJ2-7,CASSYSWGQGYEQYF
TRBV6-5,14,TRBJ1-6,CASSRSTNNSPLHF
TRBV9,17,TRBJ2-3,CASSVAEGPRTTDTQYF
TRBV7-6,17,TRBJ2-1,CASSFFLQSSSYNEQFF
TRBV29-1,12,TRBJ1-2,CSVDNLRGGYTF
TRBV13,16,TRBJ2-1,CASSSGGGTGGNEQFF
TRBV5-1,13,TRBJ1-2,CASSLDSRYGYTF